The clone carrying this T cell receptor beta chain was seen more than once but under ten times. The antigen remains unidentified. This specimen belongs to a study of T-cell memory formation after mild COVID-19. About the research overall: The two donors had largely donor-specific TCR clusters. Findings and caveats of the study: Cross-reactive memory apparently joined, as some responding clones appeared in pre-infection memory.

CDR3 size: 17 residues. With 4 bases removed from V and 5 bases from J, the gap between germline ends came to 24 bases. Germline loops: CDR1 SGHRS, CDR2 YFSETQ. TCRdb redid the calling of the 5' RACE reads with MiXCR, one entry per CDR3 protein. The data contain 100,000 or so distinct CDR3 sequences, around 10% of them singletons. Sequencing input: PBMCs or a T cell subset sorted from them (not recorded which). The rearrangement links TRBV5-1 to TRBJ2-5, with TRBD2 as a possible D gene (5 bases). The receptor was isolated from a man between 18 and 29 years old who had mild COVID-19 (a few samples of this study predate the infection). Cell type and time point are not known. Here the CDR3 reads CASSPETAGGYWETQYF. The CDR3 nucleotides read TGCGCCAGCAGCCCCGAAACAGCCGGAGGTTACTGGGAGACCCAGTACTTC.